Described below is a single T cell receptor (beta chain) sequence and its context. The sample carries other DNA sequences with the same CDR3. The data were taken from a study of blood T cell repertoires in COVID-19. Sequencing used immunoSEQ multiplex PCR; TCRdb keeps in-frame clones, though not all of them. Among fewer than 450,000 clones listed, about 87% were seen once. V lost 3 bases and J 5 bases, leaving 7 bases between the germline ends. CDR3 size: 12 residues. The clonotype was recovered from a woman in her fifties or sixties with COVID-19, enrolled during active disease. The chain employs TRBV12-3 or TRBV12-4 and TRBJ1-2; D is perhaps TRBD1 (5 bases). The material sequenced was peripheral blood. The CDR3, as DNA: TGTGCCAGCAGTTTCGGGGGATATGGCTACACCTTC. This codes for CASSFGGYGYTF.